This T cell receptor (beta chain) was retrieved from a study of CD8 T cells in ankylosing spondylitis (dated by TCRdb to about 2017). Regarding the complete study: T cell receptor beta repertoires were profiled in healthy donors and ankylosing spondylitis patients so that disease-linked TCR variants could be found. Peripheral blood was sampled, and synovial fluid was also collected from ankylosing spondylitis patients. The full study cohort was made up of 25 ankylosing spondylitis patients and more than 90 healthy donors. What the authors observed across the whole study: The disease-linked clones were reported to be significantly enriched in matched synovial fluid samples from ankylosing spondylitis patients. Blood from ankylosing spondylitis patients appeared to be characterized by a TCR beta motif made up of under ten highly homologous amino acid variants. The disease-linked clones had a CD8+ phenotype and were found at relatively low frequencies in peripheral blood. Some of the motif variants had been reported before in the synovial fluid and blood of reactive arthritis patients, a finding that suggests common disease-initiation mechanisms.

This clonotype was seen a handful of times. Which antigen it targets is not known. Within one base of it there is no much larger clone, and no base qualities were kept. These reads were obtained on an Illumina HiSeq 2500. Quantitative 5'-RACE with molecular barcodes was the method used to prepare the TCR beta libraries. The study's own analysis went as follows. To identify disease-linked TCR variants, a new computational method was used, one built on a probabilistic model of VDJ rearrangement. TCRdb itself trimmed the public reads at Q25 with fastp, ran MiXCR and retained productive beta chains. Rows merge per CDR3 protein into single entries with the most common DNA and genes. None of the V and J calls come from the authors' own analysis; TCRdb made them. The sample table records approximately 340,000 distinct CDR3 sequences; over 12% of these occur just once. 0.85% to 1.4% of the sample goes to the ten largest clones.

Trimming takes 0 bases off V and 4 bases off J; junction bases not matched to a gene: 6. Including cysteine and phenylalanine, the CDR3 has 16 amino acids. Kept here is only the CDR3 DNA, which spans 48 bases and is read in frame from base 1. Looking up the germline V gene yields CDR1 SGHRS and CDR2 YFSETQ. The chain links TRBV5-1 with TRBJ2-1; TRBD2 agrees with 8 junctional bases. This clonotype was sampled from a male donor with ankylosing spondylitis or in good health (not recorded which). Sequenced sample: blood, either unsorted or a sorted T cell fraction (not recorded which). The nucleotide sequence reads as follows: TGCGCCAGCAGCTTGGAGACGGGAGGGCCTTACAATGAGCAGTTCTTC. It codes for CASSLETGGPYNEQFF.